The 5 T cell receptor beta chains listed next were all sequenced from one sample in a study of tumor-infiltrating lymphocytes in oesophageal squamous cell carcinoma (dated by TCRdb to 2016 to 2017). The library was built by means of PCR. This sample was sequenced with an Illumina HiSeq 1500. The raw public reads went through TCRdb reprocessing: fastp at Q25, MiXCR clone calling, in-frame beta chains kept. Entries are consolidated by CDR3 protein sequence, retaining the most common genes and DNA. A total of around 16,000 distinct CDR3 sequences appear in this sample, 50% of them only once. The top ten clonotypes cover over 15% of the sample. Specimen: esophageal tumor tissue. The receptors shown here come from a male donor with esophageal squamous cell carcinoma.

The chain employs TRBV7-2 and TRBJ2-3, with no clear D. Deletions cut 4 bases from V and 3 bases from J, with 14 bases between. CDR3 length: 15 residues. From germline, CDR1 is SGHTA and CDR2 FQGNSA. CDR3: CASSSQTFKTDTQYF. Here the CDR3 DNA reads TGTGCCAGCAGCTCACAGACGTTCAAAACAGATACGCAGTATTTT.

The chain links TRBV7-8 to TRBJ2-1, with TRBD2 as a possible D gene (6 bases). The germline gives CDR1 SGHVS, CDR2 FQNEAQ. The CDR3 is made up of 17 amino acids. Between the trimmed V and J ends, which lost 0 bases and 0 bases, there was a span of 12 bases. CDR3 in amino acids: CASSLATSTVSYNEQFF. CDR3 DNA: TGTGCCAGCAGCTTAGCGACTAGTACCGTCTCCTACAATGAGCAGTTCTTC.

Details on this clonotype: With a much larger clone just one base away, this may be a read error. The conserved phenylalanine or tryptophan is not found at the CDR3 terminus, so this likely reflects a read error. The DNA is omitted, as the CDR3 cannot be located on it reliably, and the CDR3 follows TCRdb's listing. The chain has TRBV7-3 and TRBJ2-3; the table's D call, TRBD1, has no DNA check behind it. Germline-derived CDR1 and CDR2 are SGHTA and FQGTGA. The CDR3 length equals 17 residues, ends included. The CDR3 protein is CASSSTGTGYNGCTFGS.

This chain connects TRBV7-2 to TRBJ2-7; tentatively, D is TRBD1 (6 bases). V was trimmed by 4 bases and J by 2 bases, leaving 12 bases between them. Germline loops: CDR1 SGHTA, CDR2 FQGNSA. The CDR3 spans 14 residues. This CDR3 is CASSSDSDTYEQYF. CDR3 DNA: TGTGCCAGCAGCTCGGACAGCGACACCTACGAGCAGTACTTC.

By sample fraction, this clonotype is medium-sized. The CDR3 region is CASSRTSGESNEQFF. DNA for the CDR3: TGTGCCAGCAGCCGGACTAGCGGGGAGAGTAATGAGCAGTTCTTC. The chain employs TRBV7-9 and TRBJ2-1; 12 bases are a match to TRBD2. V was clipped by 5 bases and J by 7 bases; unmatched bases: 6. CDR3 length equals 15 residues. The germline CDR1 and CDR2 sequences are SEHNR and FQNEAQ (reference sequence).